What follows are 21 T cell receptor beta chains derived from one specimen sequenced in a study of human T cells and chemical hapten exposure. Described time point: patch test 3, about 24 weeks after DPC sensitization. Treatment described: therapeutic diphenylcyclopropenone sensitization with weekly scalp DPC. Each CDR3 protein is one row after TCRdb ran MiXCR on the RACE reads. The sample yields more than 95,000 distinct CDR3 sequences, 30% to 35% seen once. The source material was whole blood, sampled in connection with sensitization to the hapten diphenylcyclopropenone (DPC). These receptors were obtained from a man aged 35 to 55 with alopecia areata. Some clones in this sample may be carry-over from other donors' samples.

The chain employs TRBV12-3 or TRBV12-4 and TRBJ2-4; D is perhaps TRBD2 (5 bases). The V end lost 3 bases, the J end lost 11 bases, and 14 bases lay between the germline ends. The CDR3 loop spans 13 amino acids. DNA of the CDR3: TGTGCCAGCAGTTTGGACCCCCTGGAGGTTCAGTACTTC. Its protein is CASSLDPLEVQYF.

This clonotype was found a few times. The chain combines TRBV7-8 with TRBJ2-3; possible D gene TRBD2, 5 bases. This CDR3 has 14 amino acids. The V gene's germline CDR1 is SGHVS and CDR2 FQNEAQ. The V end was cut by 5 bases, the J end by 3 bases, with 12 bases between. CDR3 DNA: TGTGCCAGCAGCCTTACTAGGTCAACAGATACGCAGTATTTT. This gives the protein CASSLTRSTDTQYF.

This clonotype was seen only a few times. This chain connects TRBV27 to TRBJ1-2; TRBD1 agrees at 8 bases. The ends lost 4 bases at V and 1 base at J; junction bases unmatched: 8. Germline V gene sequence: CDR1 MNHEY, CDR2 SMNVEV (reference sequence). This CDR3 is 16 amino acids long. In DNA form, the CDR3 reads TGTGCCAGCAGTTCCCCTCGACAGGGGTTTAACTATGGCTACACCTTC. Translated: CASSSPRQGFNYGYTF.

The chain links TRBV6-5 to TRBJ2-7; 7 bases are a match to TRBD2. After removal of 4 bases from V and 5 bases from J, the junction contained 8 bases not matched to a gene. This CDR3 contains 14 residues. The germline CDR1 and CDR2 sequences are MNHEY and SVGAGI. The CDR3 DNA follows: TGTGCCAGCAGTTTCCCCGGGAGGCTTCACGAGCAGTACTTC. It is translated as CASSFPGRLHEQYF.

V and J are TRBV6-5 and TRBJ1-6; D is ambiguous. The V end was cut by 3 bases, the J end by 7 bases, with 10 bases between. CDR1 MNHEY and CDR2 SVGAGI come from the germline V gene. This CDR3 is 14 amino acids long. In DNA form, the CDR3 reads TGTGCCAGCAGTTATTCGGGTCTCAATTCACCCCTCCACTTT. Translation gives CASSYSGLNSPLHF.

The chain uses TRBV19 and TRBJ1-1; D unclear. Germline loops: CDR1 LNHDA, CDR2 SQIVND (reference sequence). The CDR3 sequence is 14 residues long. The V gene lost 2 bases and the J gene lost 4 bases, with 11 bases spanning the gap. CDR3 in DNA: TGTGCCAGTAGTATATCGAGGGAAATCACTGAAGCTTTCTTT. This sequence encodes CASSISREITEAFF.

A single count supports this clonotype. The chain's CDR3 is CATEPAGHPDTQYF. The CDR3 nucleotides are TGTGCCACCGAACCAGCGGGGCATCCAGATACGCAGTATTTT. This chain uses TRBV24-1 with TRBJ2-3; 7 bases map to TRBD2. CDR3 length: 14 residues. V shed 9 bases and J 4 bases; nucleotides not matched to a gene: 9. Germline lookup yields CDR1 KGHDR and CDR2 SFDVKD.

A single count supports this clonotype. The chain has TRBV2 and TRBJ2-7; 7 positions agree with TRBD1. Germline V gene lookup returns CDR1 SNHLY and CDR2 FYNNEI. V shed 6 bases, J shed 0 bases, and the junction held 8 bases outside the gene matches. CDR3 length: 15 amino acids. This CDR3 reads CASSLMTGSSYEQYV. CDR3 DNA: TGTGCCAGCAGCCTAATGACAGGGAGCTCCTACGAGCAGTACGTC.

The chain carries TRBV6-5 and TRBJ1-1, with 9 nucleotides matching TRBD1. This CDR3 is built from 14 residues. V lost 4 bases to trimming and J lost 0 bases; unmatched junction nucleotides: 0. CDR1 and CDR2 from the germline V gene are MNHEY and SVGAGI. The CDR3 sequence is CASSWDRVNTEAFF. In nucleotides, the CDR3 is TGTGCCAGCAGTTGGGACAGGGTGAACACTGAAGCTTTCTTT.

This clonotype was seen a few times. The chain's CDR3 is CASSILATGTYEQYV. The CDR3 region has the DNA TGTGCCAGCAGTATACTAGCAACCGGCACCTACGAGCAGTACGTC. V is TRBV6-1 and J is TRBJ2-7; possible D gene TRBD2, 6 bases. Germline CDR1 reads MNHNS; CDR2 reads SASEGT. The CDR3 loop spans 15 amino acids. Trimming pared 5 bases from V and 2 bases from J, leaving 16 bases between.

J is TRBJ2-5 and V is TRBV7-9; D remains unclear. The V gene lost 5 bases and the J gene lost 5 bases, with 9 bases spanning the gap. The CDR3 is 12 residues long. Germline V gene sequence: CDR1 SEHNR, CDR2 FQNEAQ (reference sequence). The CDR3 region has the DNA TGTGCCAGCAGCCAGGCCCAGGAGACCCAGTACTTC. Amino acid sequence: CASSQAQETQYF. Full variable domain (outside the CDR3, taken from reference TRBV7-9 and TRBJ2-5): DTGVSQNPRHKITKRGQNVTFRCDPISEHNRLYWYRQTLGQGPEFLTYFQNEAQLEKSRLLSDRFSAERPKGSFSTLEIQRTEQGDSAMYLCASSQAQETQYFGPGTRLLVL.

This clonotype was detected a few times. The V call is TRBV5-4, the J call TRBJ2-2; 12 positions agree with TRBD1. Germline V gene sequence: CDR1 SGHNT, CDR2 YYREEE (reference sequence). The CDR3 covers 18 residues. V was pared by 8 bases and J by 4 bases, with 15 bases of the junction left unmatched. The CDR3 protein is CASPGTGGAIGGTGELFF. The CDR3 nucleotides are TGTGCCAGTCCTGGGACAGGGGGCGCAATAGGAGGCACCGGGGAGCTGTTTTTT. The full variable domain, with the rest looked up from reference TRBV5-4 and TRBJ2-2, is ETGVTQSPTHLIKTRGQQVTLRCSSQSGHNTVSWYQQALGQGPQFIFQYYREEENGRGNFPPRFSGLQFPNYSSELNVNALELDDSALYLCASPGTGGAIGGTGELFFGEGSRLTVL.

This clonotype occurred many times. The CDR3 protein is CASSLSSVILAKNIQYF. In nucleotides, the CDR3 is TGTGCCAGCAGTTTATCCAGCGTGATTCTAGCCAAAAACATTCAGTACTTC. The chain combines TRBV28 with TRBJ2-4, with unresolved D. The CDR3 is 17 residues long. V shed 1 base and J shed 0 bases, with 13 bases lying between them. In germline, CDR1 is MDHEN, CDR2 SYDVKM.

This chain joins TRBV28 and TRBJ2-5; 9 positions match TRBD1. The V segment lost 3 bases and the J segment 5 bases; nucleotides outside the gene matches: 4. The CDR3 is made up of 14 amino acids. Germline-derived CDR1 and CDR2 are MDHEN and SYDVKM. CDR3 amino acids: CASSFRQGVETQYF. The CDR3, as DNA: TGTGCCAGCAGTTTCCGACAGGGGGTGGAGACCCAGTACTTC.

This clonotype was observed a few times. The gene calls are TRBV6-2 or TRBV6-3 and TRBJ2-7; 11 bases match TRBD2. Per germline, CDR1 MNHEY and CDR2 SVGEGT. The CDR3 has 15 amino acids. The J segment lost 1 base and the V segment lost 6 bases, leaving 5 bases of the junction unmatched. CDR3 loop: CASRDTSGRSYEQYF. CDR3 DNA: TGTGCCAGCAGAGATACTAGCGGGAGATCCTACGAGCAGTACTTC.

Written as DNA, the CDR3 is TGTGCCACAAAGTCAGATAGCAATCAGCCCCAGCATTTT. Encoded protein: CATKSDSNQPQHF. The chain carries TRBV6-2 or TRBV6-3 and TRBJ1-5; D not resolved. The CDR3 is 13 amino acids. Between the trimmed V and J ends, which lost 10 bases and 0 bases, there was a span of 10 bases. Germline V gene lookup returns CDR1 MNHEY and CDR2 SVGEGT.

This clonotype was observed at least ten times. The V and J genes are TRBV7-2 and TRBJ2-1; 9 positions agree with TRBD2. CDR3 length: 12 amino acids. CDR1 is SGHTA and CDR2 is FQGNSA in the germline V gene. Trimming at V came to 2 bases and at J to 13 bases, leaving 3 bases not matched to a gene. Here the CDR3 reads CASSLLAGVQFF. As DNA, the CDR3 is TGTGCCAGCAGCTTATTAGCGGGAGTTCAGTTCTTC.

This clonotype was detected only a few times. This sequence joins TRBV28 and TRBJ2-1, with 9 bases that match TRBD2. CDR1 and CDR2 from the germline V gene are MDHEN and SYDVKM. The CDR3 is 17 amino acids. V shed 2 bases and J 12 bases; nucleotides not matched to a gene: 17. This chain's CDR3 is CASSLGSAGTSLSGQFF. As DNA, the CDR3 is TGTGCCAGCAGTTTAGGATCTGCGGGGACTAGCCTCTCGGGGCAGTTCTTC. Variable domain in full (rest from reference TRBV28 and TRBJ2-1): DVKVTQSSRYLVKRTGEKVFLECVQDMDHENMFWYRQDPGLGLRLIYFSYDVKMKEKGDIPEGYSVSREKKERFSLILESASTNQTSMYLCASSLGSAGTSLSGQFFGPGTRLTVL.

This clonotype has at least ten counts. Relative to the germline gene, one junction end is altered; a read error may explain this. V and J are TRBV29-1 and TRBJ2-7, with a possible D match to TRBD1 (6 bases). The CDR3 loop spans 15 amino acids. The germline V gene encodes CDR1 SQVTM and CDR2 ANQGSEA. The CDR3 region is CSVEGIGQRTYEQYF. CDR3 bases: TGCAGCGTCGAAGGGATCGGACAGAGAACCTACGAGCAGTACTTC.

This clonotype was detected a few times. The chain is built from TRBV27 and TRBJ2-1; maybe TRBD1 (6 bases). Trimming left V 5 bases short and J 2 bases short, with 16 bases between. There are 16 residues in the CDR3. CDR1 is MNHEY, CDR2 SMNVEV, per germline (reference sequence). The CDR3 is CASSIFSGHPYNEQFF. The CDR3 nucleotides are TGTGCCAGCAGTATATTTTCGGGACACCCCTACAATGAGCAGTTCTTC.

This chain uses TRBV5-4 with TRBJ2-7, with D maybe TRBD2 (5 bases). Trimming removed 4 bases from V and 0 bases from J, with 14 bases in between. CDR1 is SGHNT, CDR2 YYREEE, per germline (reference sequence). CDR3 size: 15 residues. The CDR3 nucleotides read TGTGCCAGCAGCCTCGTCCGGGGAAGCTCCTACGAGCAGTACTTC. Translating gives CASSLVRGSSYEQYF.